A single sample is the source of the 24 T cell receptor beta chains below, sequenced in a study of T cell changes during pregnancy in multiple sclerosis. Libraries were prepared by immunoSEQ multiplex PCR; TCRdb keeps only in-frame clonotypes and omits some of them. The sample has 90,000 to 150,000 clones, under 95% seen once; the top ten hold around 6%. The sample consisted of peripheral blood, taken before pregnancy. The receptor set was obtained from a female donor with multiple sclerosis, enrolled in a pregnancy study.

The gene calls are TRBV28 and TRBJ2-7, with 8 bases fitting TRBD1. The CDR3 totals 14 residues. Unmatched junction bases numbered 9, after V lost 8 bases and J lost 3 bases. Germline assignment: CDR1 MDHEN and CDR2 SYDVKM. The CDR3 is CASLRDRSLYEQYF. CDR3 nucleotides: TGTGCCAGCCTTAGGGACAGGAGTCTCTACGAGCAGTACTTC.

This clone has just one count. The chain links TRBV19 to TRBJ1-5; D is possibly TRBD1 (5 bases). The CDR3 runs 14 residues. The germline V gene has CDR1 LNHDA and CDR2 SQIVND (reference sequence). Trimming shortened V by 3 bases and J by 7 bases, and 13 bases separated the two germline ends. CDR3 protein: CASSMREWDQPQHF. The CDR3 DNA reads TGTGCCAGTAGTATGCGGGAGTGGGACCAGCCCCAGCATTTT.

This chain uses TRBV7-9 with TRBJ2-1, with 13 bases aligning to TRBD2. Trimming took 2 bases from V and 4 from J; bases not matched to a gene: 5. The germline V gene encodes CDR1 SEHNR and CDR2 FQNEAQ (reference sequence). The length of the CDR3 is 17 residues. CDR3 region: CASSLRTSGGYYNEQFF. As DNA, the CDR3 is TGTGCCAGCAGCTTAAGGACTAGCGGGGGTTATTACAATGAGCAGTTCTTC.

This sequence joins TRBV9 and TRBJ2-3; 10 positions agree with TRBD2. The CDR3 contains 16 residues. V shed 3 bases, J shed 5 bases, and the junction held 9 bases outside the gene matches. CDR1 and CDR2 from the germline V gene are SGDLS and YYNGEE. This chain's CDR3 is CASSARAGGGQDTQYF. The CDR3 nucleotides read TGTGCCAGCAGCGCCCGAGCGGGAGGGGGGCAAGATACGCAGTATTTT.

The rearrangement joins TRBV6-5 to TRBJ1-3, with 7 bases aligning to TRBD1. CDR3 length equals 13 residues. The junction had 1 base not matched to a gene; V was cut back by 6 bases and J by 2 bases. Germline assignment: CDR1 MNHEY and CDR2 SVGAGI. CDR3 loop: CASRQGAGNTIYF. The CDR3 DNA is TGTGCCAGCAGGCAGGGGGCTGGAAACACCATATATTTT.

V usage is TRBV11-2 and J usage is TRBJ2-7; no definite D call. This CDR3 has 12 residues. Trimming shortened V by 4 bases and J by 6 bases, and 10 bases separated the two germline ends. Per germline, CDR1 SGHAT and CDR2 FQNNGV. CDR3 DNA: TGTGCCAGCAGCTATGAGTTCGGCGAGCAGTACTTC. Its protein product is CASSYEFGEQYF.

This rearrangement joins TRBV30 to TRBJ2-5; TRBD2 is a possible D gene (6 bases). The CDR3 consists of 14 residues. Trimming pared 6 bases from V and 5 bases from J, leaving 19 bases between. Germline V gene sequence: CDR1 GTSNPN, CDR2 SVGIG (reference sequence). CDR3 residues: CACSLGGSGETQYF. The CDR3 bases are TGTGCCTGTTCCTTGGGGGGTTCGGGTGAGACCCAGTACTTC.

J is TRBJ1-2 and V is TRBV6-5; 10 nucleotides align to TRBD1. J lost 4 bases, V lost 6 bases, and 5 bases had no gene match. This CDR3 has 14 amino acids. Germline assignment: CDR1 MNHEY and CDR2 SVGAGI. CDR3: CASRATGGVYGYTF. The DNA of the CDR3 is TGTGCCAGCAGAGCGACAGGGGGCGTCTATGGCTACACCTTC.

The chain uses TRBV6-1 and TRBJ1-1; unclear D gene. The length of the CDR3 is 13 residues. The V gene's germline CDR1 is MNHNS and CDR2 SASEGT. Deletions cut 5 bases from V and 0 bases from J, with 7 bases between. In nucleotides, the CDR3 is TGTGCCAGCAGTACGGGTTTGAACACTGAAGCTTTCTTT. Encoded protein: CASSTGLNTEAFF.

The V call is TRBV7-3, the J call TRBJ2-6, with 7 bases identical to TRBD2. CDR1 and CDR2 (germline): SGHTA, FQGTGA. J was trimmed by 0 bases and V by 5 bases; bases with no gene match: 1. The CDR3 is 15 amino acids. CDR3 in DNA: TGTGCCAGCAGCCGCGGGGGCTCTGGGGCCAACGTCCTGACTTTC. Residues: CASSRGGSGANVLTF.

This clone was seen a few times. The CDR3 nucleotides are TGTGCCAGCAGCAAAGAGCCTCCTCGCAGGGGGCGAGAGGCAGGTTTCCAGCCCCAGCATTTT. Amino acid sequence: CASSKEPPRRGREAGFQPQHF. The chain uses TRBV21-1 and TRBJ1-5; TRBD1, the D gene given by the table, was not confirmed from the DNA. TRBV21-1 is described as a pseudogene. CDR3 length: 21 amino acids.

The chain employs TRBV30 and TRBJ1-3, with D unclear. CDR3 length: 13 amino acids. CDR1 is GTSNPN and CDR2 is SVGIG in the germline V gene (reference sequence). Trimming shortened V by 6 bases and J by 1 base, and 10 bases separated the two germline ends. CDR3 bases: TGTGCCTGCACCCCGGAGTCTGGAAACACCATATATTTT. Translated: CACTPESGNTIYF. The full variable domain, its missing parts supplied by reference TRBV30 and TRBJ1-3, is SQTIHQWPATLVQPVGSPLSLECTVEGTSNPNLYWYRQAAGRGLQLLFYSVGIGQISSEVPQNLSASRPQDRQFILSSKKLLLSDSGFYLCACTPESGNTIYFGEGSWLTVV.

V and J are TRBV7-3 and TRBJ2-3; the match to TRBD2 covers 8 bases. This CDR3 contains 15 residues. The V gene end was trimmed by 3 bases and the J gene end by 7 bases; junction bases not matched to a gene: 9. Germline V lookup: CDR1 SGHTA, CDR2 FQGTGA. The CDR3 reads CASSFLSGKVHTQYF. The DNA of the CDR3 is TGTGCCAGCAGCTTCCTTAGCGGGAAGGTTCATACGCAGTATTTT.

In DNA, the CDR3 is TGTGCCTGGAGTGTAGCGAACACTGAAGCTTTCTTT. Protein: CAWSVANTEAFF. The chain combines TRBV30 with TRBJ1-1, with D hard to call. The length of the CDR3 is 12 residues. The germline gives CDR1 GTSNPN, CDR2 SVGIG (reference sequence). The ends were cut back, 0 bases at V and 1 base at J, with 3 bases in the middle. Based on the CDR3 plus reference TRBV30 and TRBJ1-1, the full variable domain is SQTIHQWPATLVQPVGSPLSLECTVEGTSNPNLYWYRQAAGRGLQLLFYSVGIGQISSEVPQNLSASRPQDRQFILSSKKLLLSDSGFYLCAWSVANTEAFFGQGTRLTVV.

V is TRBV10-3 and J is TRBJ2-1, with TRBD2 matching over 9 bases. This CDR3 is 14 amino acids long. Trimming removed 4 bases from V and 7 bases from J; junction bases left unmatched: 5. Germline-derived CDR1 and CDR2 are ENHRY and SYGVKD. The CDR3 here is CAISGLAVENEQFF. The CDR3, as DNA: TGTGCCATCAGTGGACTAGCGGTTGAGAATGAGCAGTTCTTC.

The chain recombines TRBV4-2 with TRBJ2-3; maybe TRBD1 (7 bases). This CDR3 is built from 16 residues. From germline, CDR1 is LGHNA and CDR2 YNFKEQ. Between the trimmed V and J ends, which lost 0 bases and 3 bases, there was a span of 13 bases. The CDR3 region is CASSQDRAGGTDTQYF. Written as DNA, the CDR3 is TGTGCCAGCAGCCAAGATCGGGCAGGGGGGACAGATACGCAGTATTTT.

This chain uses TRBV6-5 with TRBJ2-1; TRBD1 matches 9 bases. CDR1 is MNHEY, CDR2 SVGAGI, per germline. The CDR3 loop spans 15 amino acids. The J segment lost 4 bases and the V segment lost 5 bases, leaving 6 bases of the junction unmatched. The CDR3 here is CASSGTGGEYNEQFF. In nucleotides, the CDR3 is TGTGCCAGCAGTGGAACAGGGGGCGAATACAATGAGCAGTTCTTC.

The chain combines TRBV21-1 with TRBJ1-6. TRBV21-1 is shown as a pseudogene. The CDR3 length is 18 residues. CDR3 DNA: TGTGCCAGCAGCAAAGTGGCGGGTCAGACCTGTCTGGATTCACCCCTCCACTTT. Amino acid sequence: CASSKVAGQTCLDSPLHF.

About this clone itself: The junction departs from germline at one end; a sequencing error may be responsible. The CDR3 DNA follows: TGTGCCAGCAGCCCGGACGTGGGGACAGCTCCGTTCTTGCTCTTC. Residues: CASSPDVGTAPFLLF. This sequence joins TRBV5-8 and TRBJ2-1, with TRBD1 matching over 7 bases. Germline CDR1 SGHTS, CDR2 YDEGEE. The CDR3 covers 15 residues.

The CDR3 DNA sequence: TGCAGCGTCGCCCGGTCCGGGGATGAGCAGTTCTTC. Translated, it gives CSVARSGDEQFF. This chain links TRBV29-1 with TRBJ2-1, with TRBD2 as a possible D gene (5 bases). Germline CDR1 reads SQVTM; CDR2 reads ANQGSEA. This CDR3 has 12 residues. Trimming cost V 6 bases and J 8 bases, with 14 bases left between them.

The chain joins TRBV27 to TRBJ2-3; 12 bases map to TRBD2. Germline V CDR1 and CDR2: MNHEY, SMNVEV (reference sequence). There are 20 residues in the CDR3. The junction had 21 bases not matched to a gene; V was cut back by 3 bases and J by 8 bases. DNA of the CDR3: TGTGCCAGCAGTTTCCTTTCTAGCGGGAGGGCTGGAAGCCCAAGGGGTACGCAGTATTTT. This encodes CASSFLSSGRAGSPRGTQYF.

This clone was picked up a small number of times. The chain recombines TRBV29-1 with TRBJ1-1; D is unresolved. V shed 4 bases and J shed 6 bases, with 6 bases lying between them. This CDR3 has 10 amino acids. Germline lookup yields CDR1 SQVTM and CDR2 ANQGSEA. In DNA form, the CDR3 reads TGCAGCGTTGGGGAGTCTGAAGCTTTCTTT. Translated: CSVGESEAFF.

The J gene is TRBJ2-3, the V gene TRBV9; 8 nucleotides agree with TRBD1. CDR3 size: 16 residues. With V trimmed by 3 bases and J by 2 bases, 8 bases remained unmatched. CDR1 SGDLS and CDR2 YYNGEE come from the germline V gene. This CDR3 reads CASSAFQGAVTDTQYF. In DNA form, the CDR3 reads TGTGCCAGCAGCGCTTTCCAGGGGGCAGTCACAGATACGCAGTATTTT.

The rearrangement links TRBV30 to TRBJ2-1; D perhaps matches TRBD2 (6 bases). The V gene lost 1 base and the J gene lost 7 bases, with 11 bases spanning the gap. In germline, CDR1 is GTSNPN, CDR2 SVGIG (reference sequence). This CDR3 spans 13 amino acids. CDR3 loop: CAWSGGKENEQFF. As DNA, the CDR3 is TGTGCCTGGAGTGGCGGGAAGGAAAATGAGCAGTTCTTC.